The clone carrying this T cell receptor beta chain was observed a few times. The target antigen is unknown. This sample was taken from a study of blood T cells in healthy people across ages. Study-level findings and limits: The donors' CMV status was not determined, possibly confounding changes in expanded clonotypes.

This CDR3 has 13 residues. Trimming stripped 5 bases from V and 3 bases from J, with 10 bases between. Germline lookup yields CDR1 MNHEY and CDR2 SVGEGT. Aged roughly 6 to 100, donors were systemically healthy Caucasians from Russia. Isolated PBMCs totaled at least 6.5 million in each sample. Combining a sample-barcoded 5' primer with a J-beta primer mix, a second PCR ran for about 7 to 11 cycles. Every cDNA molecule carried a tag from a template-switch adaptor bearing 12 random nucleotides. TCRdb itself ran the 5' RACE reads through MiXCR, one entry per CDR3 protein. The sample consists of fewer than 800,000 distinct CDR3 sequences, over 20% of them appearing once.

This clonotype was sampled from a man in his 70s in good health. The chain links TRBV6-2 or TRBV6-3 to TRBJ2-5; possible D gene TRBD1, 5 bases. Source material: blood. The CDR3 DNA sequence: TGTGCCAGCAGTACAGGCGAAGAAGAGACCCAGTACTTC. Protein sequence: CASSTGEEETQYF.